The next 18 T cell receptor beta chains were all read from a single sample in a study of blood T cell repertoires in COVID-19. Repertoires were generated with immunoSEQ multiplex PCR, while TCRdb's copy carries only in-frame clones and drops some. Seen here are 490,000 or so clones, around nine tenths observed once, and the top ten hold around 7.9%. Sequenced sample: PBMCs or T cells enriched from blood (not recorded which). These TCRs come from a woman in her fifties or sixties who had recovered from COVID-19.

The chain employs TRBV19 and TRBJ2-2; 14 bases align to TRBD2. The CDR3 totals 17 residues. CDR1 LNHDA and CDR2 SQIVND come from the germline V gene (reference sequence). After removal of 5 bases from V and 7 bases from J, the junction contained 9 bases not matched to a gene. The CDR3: CASSASTSGGAIGELFF. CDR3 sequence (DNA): TGTGCCAGTAGTGCCTCGACTAGCGGGGGGGCCATCGGGGAGCTGTTTTTT.

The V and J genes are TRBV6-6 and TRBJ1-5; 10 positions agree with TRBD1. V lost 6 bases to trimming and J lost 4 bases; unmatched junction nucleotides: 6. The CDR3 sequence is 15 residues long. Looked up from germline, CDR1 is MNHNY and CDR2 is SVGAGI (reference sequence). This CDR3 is CASSSGQGGNQPQHF. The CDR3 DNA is TGTGCCAGCAGCAGCGGACAGGGGGGGAATCAGCCCCAGCATTTT.

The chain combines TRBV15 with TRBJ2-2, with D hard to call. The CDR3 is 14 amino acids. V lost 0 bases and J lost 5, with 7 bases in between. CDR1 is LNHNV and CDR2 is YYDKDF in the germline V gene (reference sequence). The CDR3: CATSREQSTGELFF. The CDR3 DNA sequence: TGTGCCACCAGCAGAGAACAAAGTACCGGGGAGCTGTTTTTT.

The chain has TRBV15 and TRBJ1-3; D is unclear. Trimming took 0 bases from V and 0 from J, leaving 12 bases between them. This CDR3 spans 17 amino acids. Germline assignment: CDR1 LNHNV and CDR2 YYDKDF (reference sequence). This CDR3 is CATSRDPIDGSGNTIYF. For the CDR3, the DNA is TGTGCCACCAGCAGAGATCCAATAGATGGCTCTGGAAACACCATATATTTT.

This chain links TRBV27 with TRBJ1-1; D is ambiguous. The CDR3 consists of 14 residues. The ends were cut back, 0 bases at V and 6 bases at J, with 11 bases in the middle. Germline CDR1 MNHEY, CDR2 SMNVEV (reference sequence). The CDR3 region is CASSLSRGYPEAFF. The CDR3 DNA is TGTGCCAGCAGTTTATCAAGAGGGTACCCTGAAGCTTTCTTT.

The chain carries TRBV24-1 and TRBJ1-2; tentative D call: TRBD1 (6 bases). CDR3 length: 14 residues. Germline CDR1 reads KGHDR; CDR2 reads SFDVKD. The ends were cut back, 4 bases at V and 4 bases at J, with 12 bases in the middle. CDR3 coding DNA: TGTGCCACCAGTGACATGGACAGCTTCTATGGCTACACCTTC. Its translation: CATSDMDSFYGYTF.

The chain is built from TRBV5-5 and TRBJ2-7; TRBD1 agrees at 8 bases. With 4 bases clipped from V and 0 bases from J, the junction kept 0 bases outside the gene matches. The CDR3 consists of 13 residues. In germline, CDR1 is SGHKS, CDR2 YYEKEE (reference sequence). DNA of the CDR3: TGTGCCAGCAGCGGACAGGGCTCCTACGAGCAGTACGTC. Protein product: CASSGQGSYEQYV.

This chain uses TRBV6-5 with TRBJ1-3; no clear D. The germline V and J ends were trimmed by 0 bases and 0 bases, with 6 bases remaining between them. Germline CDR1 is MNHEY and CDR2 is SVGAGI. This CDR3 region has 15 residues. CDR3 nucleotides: TGTGCCAGCAGTTACTCCCCCGGCTCTGGAAACACCATATATTTT. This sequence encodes CASSYSPGSGNTIYF.

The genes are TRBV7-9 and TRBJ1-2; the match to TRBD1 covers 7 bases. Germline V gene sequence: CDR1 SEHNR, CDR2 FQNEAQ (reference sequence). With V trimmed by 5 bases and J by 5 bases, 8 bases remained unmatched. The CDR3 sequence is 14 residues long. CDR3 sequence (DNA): TGTGCCAGCAGCGGCAGCAGGGGGAAGTATGGCTACACCTTC. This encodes CASSGSRGKYGYTF.

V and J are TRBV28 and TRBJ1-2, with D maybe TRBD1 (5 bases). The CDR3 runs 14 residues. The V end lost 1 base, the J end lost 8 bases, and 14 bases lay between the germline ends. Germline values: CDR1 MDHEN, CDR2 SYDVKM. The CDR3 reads CASSLLRGERGYTF. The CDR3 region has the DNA TGTGCCAGCAGTTTATTACGGGGGGAGCGCGGCTACACCTTC.

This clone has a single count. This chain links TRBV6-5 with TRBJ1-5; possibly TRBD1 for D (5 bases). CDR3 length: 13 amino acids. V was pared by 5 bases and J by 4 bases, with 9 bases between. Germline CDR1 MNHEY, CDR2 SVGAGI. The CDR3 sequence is CASSRDWNQPQHF. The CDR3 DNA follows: TGTGCCAGCAGTAGGGACTGGAATCAGCCCCAGCATTTT.

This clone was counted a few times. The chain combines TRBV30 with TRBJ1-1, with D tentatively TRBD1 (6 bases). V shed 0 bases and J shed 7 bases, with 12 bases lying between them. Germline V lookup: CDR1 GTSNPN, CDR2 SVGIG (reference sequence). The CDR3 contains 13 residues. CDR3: CAWSVPGAGEAFF. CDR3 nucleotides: TGTGCCTGGAGTGTACCAGGGGCCGGTGAAGCTTTCTTT.

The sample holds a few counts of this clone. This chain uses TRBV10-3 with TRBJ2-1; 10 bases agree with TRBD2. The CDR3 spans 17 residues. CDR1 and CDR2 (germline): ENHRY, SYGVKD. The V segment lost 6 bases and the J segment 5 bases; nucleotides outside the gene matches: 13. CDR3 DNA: TGTGCCATCAGGCCCCCTCTTGAAGCGGGGGGGCACAATGAGCAGTTCTTC. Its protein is CAIRPPLEAGGHNEQFF.

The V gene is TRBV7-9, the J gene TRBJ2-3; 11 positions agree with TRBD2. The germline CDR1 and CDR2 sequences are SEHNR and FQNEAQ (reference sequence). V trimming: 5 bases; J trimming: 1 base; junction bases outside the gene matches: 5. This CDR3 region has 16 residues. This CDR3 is CASSPKTSGGTDTQYF. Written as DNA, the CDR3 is TGTGCCAGCAGCCCTAAGACTAGCGGGGGCACAGATACGCAGTATTTT.

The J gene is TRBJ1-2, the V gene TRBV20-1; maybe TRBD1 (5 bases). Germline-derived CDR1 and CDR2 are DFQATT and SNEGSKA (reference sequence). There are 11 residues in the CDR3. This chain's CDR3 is CRGGTDYGYTF. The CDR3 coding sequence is TGCAGGGGGGGGACGGACTATGGCTACACCTTC.

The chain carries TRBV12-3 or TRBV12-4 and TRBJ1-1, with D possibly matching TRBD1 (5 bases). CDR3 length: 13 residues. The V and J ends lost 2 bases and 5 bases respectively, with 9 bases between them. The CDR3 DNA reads TGTGCCAGCAGTTTAAAGGAGGGGACTGAAGCTTTCTTT. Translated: CASSLKEGTEAFF.

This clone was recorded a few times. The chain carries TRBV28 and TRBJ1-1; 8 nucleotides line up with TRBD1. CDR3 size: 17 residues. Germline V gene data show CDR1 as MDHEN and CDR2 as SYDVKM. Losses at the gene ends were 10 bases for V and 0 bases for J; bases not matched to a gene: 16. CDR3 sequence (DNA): TGTGCCACCTCAGTTTACGGGACAGGTGTCATGAACACTGAAGCTTTCTTT. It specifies CATSVYGTGVMNTEAFF.

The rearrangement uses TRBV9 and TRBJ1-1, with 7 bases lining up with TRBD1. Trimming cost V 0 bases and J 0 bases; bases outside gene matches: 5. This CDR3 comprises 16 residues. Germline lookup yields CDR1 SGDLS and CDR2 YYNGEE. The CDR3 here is CASSVEKGAVNTEAFF. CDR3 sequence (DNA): TGTGCCAGCAGCGTAGAGAAGGGGGCGGTGAACACTGAAGCTTTCTTT.